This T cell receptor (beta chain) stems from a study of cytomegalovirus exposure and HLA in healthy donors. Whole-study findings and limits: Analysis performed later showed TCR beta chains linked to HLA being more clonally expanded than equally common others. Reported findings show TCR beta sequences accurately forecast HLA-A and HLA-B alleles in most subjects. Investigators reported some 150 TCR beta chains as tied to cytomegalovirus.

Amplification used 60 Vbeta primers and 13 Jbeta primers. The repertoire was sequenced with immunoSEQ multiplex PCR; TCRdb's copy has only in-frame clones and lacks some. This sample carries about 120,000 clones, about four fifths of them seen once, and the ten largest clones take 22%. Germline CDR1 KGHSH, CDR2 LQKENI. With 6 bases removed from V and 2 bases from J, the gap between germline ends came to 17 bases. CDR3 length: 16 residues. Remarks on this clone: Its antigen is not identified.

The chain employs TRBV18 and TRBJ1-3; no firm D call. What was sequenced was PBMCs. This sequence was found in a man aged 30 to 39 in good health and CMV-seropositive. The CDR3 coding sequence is TGTGCCAGCTCGCACACTGACGGAGGAACTGGAAACACCATATATTTT. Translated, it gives CASSHTDGGTGNTIYF.